This T cell receptor (beta chain) originates from a study of blood T cell repertoires in COVID-19. Overall study context: The United States, Italy and Spain provided the acute and convalescent COVID-19 samples. Sources were T cells, B-cell-depleted T cells, or PBMCs; the material itself was cDNA or gDNA.

Germline-derived CDR1 and CDR2 are SGHVS and FQNEAQ. This CDR3 is 15 amino acids long. V lost 1 base and J lost 9, with 16 bases in between. Clones were read by immunoSEQ multiplex PCR, and TCRdb kept only the in-frame ones, dropping some. The sample records 75,000 to 90,000 clones, 90% being singletons. Source material: peripheral blood. This chain links TRBV7-8 with TRBJ2-1; D is perhaps TRBD1 (6 bases). The sequence came from a young man with COVID-19, enrolled during active disease. This CDR3 reads CASSLGRGSGGEQFF. The CDR3 nucleotides are TGTGCCAGCAGCTTAGGCAGGGGAAGTGGCGGTGAGCAGTTCTTC.